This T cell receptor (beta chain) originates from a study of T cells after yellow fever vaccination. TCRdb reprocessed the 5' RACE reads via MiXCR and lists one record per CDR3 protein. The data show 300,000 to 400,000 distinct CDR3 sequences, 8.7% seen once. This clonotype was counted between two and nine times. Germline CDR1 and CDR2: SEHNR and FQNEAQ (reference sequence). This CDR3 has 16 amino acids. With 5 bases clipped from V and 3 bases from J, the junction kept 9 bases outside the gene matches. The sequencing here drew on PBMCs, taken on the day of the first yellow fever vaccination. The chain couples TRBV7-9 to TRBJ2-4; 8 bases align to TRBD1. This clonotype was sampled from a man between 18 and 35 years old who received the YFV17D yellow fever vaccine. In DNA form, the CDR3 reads TGTGCCAGCAGCCCAAGGACAGGGCGGGACAAAAACATTCAGTACTTC. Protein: CASSPRTGRDKNIQYF.